These 19 T cell receptor beta chains came from one sample sequenced in a study of TIL therapy for anti-PD-1-resistant metastatic lung cancer. The libraries were made with immunoSEQ v3. Method: immunoSEQ multiplex PCR; TCRdb's copy keeps in-frame clones and lacks some. The profile shows tens of thousands of clones, around three quarters of them singletons. The time point: pre-treatment sample, taken before nivolumab and TIL therapy. Sequences were derived from blood, sampled at baseline. These receptors came from a person aged 25-85 years with non-small cell lung cancer.

This CDR3 is CAWSVTSRNTGELFF. Here the CDR3 DNA reads TGTGCCTGGAGTGTAACATCCAGGAACACCGGGGAGCTGTTTTTT. The J gene is TRBJ2-2, the V gene TRBV30; no firm D call. Germline CDR1 and CDR2: GTSNPN and SVGIG (reference sequence). CDR3 size: 15 residues. Trimming removed 0 bases from V and 1 base from J, with 9 bases in between. The whole variable domain, filled in from reference TRBV30 and TRBJ2-2, reads SQTIHQWPATLVQPVGSPLSLECTVEGTSNPNLYWYRQAAGRGLQLLFYSVGIGQISSEVPQNLSASRPQDRQFILSSKKLLLSDSGFYLCAWSVTSRNTGELFFGEGSRLTVL.

This chain links TRBV12-5 with TRBJ2-7; 9 nucleotides match TRBD1. Germline V gene data show CDR1 as LGHNT and CDR2 as FRNRAP. The CDR3 runs to 14 residues. The V and J ends lost 2 bases and 4 bases, in that order; junction bases with no gene match: 3. CDR3 coding DNA: TGTGCTAGTGGTTTGCCCGACAGGGGGTACGAGCAGTACTTC. Encoded protein: CASGLPDRGYEQYF.

CDR3 protein: CASSKGTVETTEAFF. CDR3 DNA sequence: TGTGCCAGCAGTAAAGGGACGGTGGAGACCACTGAAGCTTTCTTT. The chain carries TRBV2 and TRBJ1-1, with a possible D match to TRBD1 (5 bases). V lost 5 bases to trimming and J lost 4 bases, with 17 bases between them. Germline lookup yields CDR1 SNHLY and CDR2 FYNNEI. This CDR3 contains 15 residues.

In this sample, this clone turned up a few times. CDR3 in DNA: TGTGCCAGCAGTTACTCTCAGGAAAGGCGCACTGAAGCTTTCTTT. Its translation: CASSYSQERRTEAFF. The gene calls are TRBV6-5 and TRBJ1-1; D uncertain. The CDR3 is 15 residues long. Trimming took 0 bases from V and 4 from J, leaving 12 bases between them. Looked up from germline, CDR1 is MNHEY and CDR2 is SVGAGI.

V is TRBV4-1 and J is TRBJ2-1; TRBD2 aligns across 12 bases. Germline loops: CDR1 MGHRA, CDR2 YSYEKL. With V trimmed by 0 bases and J by 0 bases, 9 bases remained unmatched. CDR3 length: 20 amino acids. CDR3 protein: CASSQEELAGGRSSYNEQFF. In DNA form, the CDR3 reads TGCGCCAGCAGCCAAGAGGAACTAGCGGGGGGCCGGAGCTCCTACAATGAGCAGTTCTTC.

V is TRBV4-1 and J is TRBJ1-2; D gene ambiguous. V dropped 0 bases and J dropped 3 bases, with 5 bases sitting between them. The CDR3 sequence is 13 residues long. Germline lookup yields CDR1 MGHRA and CDR2 YSYEKL. The CDR3 region has the DNA TGCGCCAGCAGCCAAGATTGGGACTATGGCTACACCTTC. Its protein product is CASSQDWDYGYTF.

The chain carries TRBV9 and TRBJ2-3; 11 bases map to TRBD2. This CDR3 region has 15 residues. The V segment lost 5 bases and the J segment 2 bases; nucleotides outside the gene matches: 4. Germline V lookup: CDR1 SGDLS, CDR2 YYNGEE. CDR3 residues: CASRRTSGLTDTQYF. DNA of the CDR3: TGTGCCAGCAGGCGGACTAGCGGGCTCACAGATACGCAGTATTTT.

The chain couples TRBV4-1 to TRBJ2-3, with D uncertain. CDR3 size: 14 residues. V was shortened by 0 bases and J by 0 bases, with 4 bases between the two germline ends. CDR1 is MGHRA and CDR2 is YSYEKL in the germline V gene. In DNA, the CDR3 is TGCGCCAGCAGCCAAGATCCGAGCACAGATACGCAGTATTTT. Encoded protein: CASSQDPSTDTQYF.

The CDR3, as DNA: TGTGCCAGCTCAGAGCGCGGGGGCACCGGGGAGCTGTTTTTT. This encodes CASSERGGTGELFF. V and J are TRBV18 and TRBJ2-2, with TRBD2 matching 7 bases. V was clipped by 5 bases and J by 4 bases; unmatched bases: 4. Germline CDR1 is KGHSH and CDR2 is LQKENI. CDR3 length: 14 amino acids. The whole variable domain, remainder taken from reference TRBV18 and TRBJ2-2, is NAGVMQNPRHLVRRRGQEARLRCSPMKGHSHVYWYRQLPEEGLKFMVYLQKENIIDESGMPKERFSAEFPKEGPSILRIQQVVRGDSAAYFCASSERGGTGELFFGEGSRLTVL.

There are a few counts of this clone. V gene TRBV30 combines with J gene TRBJ1-5, with 8 bases that match TRBD1. The CDR3 covers 16 residues. J lost 8 bases, V lost 1 base, and 13 bases had no gene match. Germline V CDR1 and CDR2: GTSNPN, SVGIG (reference sequence). This CDR3 is CAWSEDRVGSGKPQHF. The CDR3 nucleotides read TGTGCCTGGAGTGAGGACAGGGTCGGGTCCGGGAAGCCCCAGCATTTT.

The V and J genes are TRBV2 and TRBJ2-5, with 9 bases fitting TRBD2. The germline V gene encodes CDR1 SNHLY and CDR2 FYNNEI. V dropped 4 bases and J dropped 2; count of bases not matched to a gene: 2. The length of the CDR3 is 14 residues. CDR3 DNA: TGTGCCAGCAGTGGGAGCGGGGGGCAAGAGACCCAGTACTTC. It translates to CASSGSGGQETQYF. Based on the CDR3 plus reference TRBV2 and TRBJ2-5, the full variable domain is EPEVTQTPSHQVTQMGQEVILRCVPISNHLYFYWYRQILGQKVEFLVSFYNNEISEKSEIFDDQFSVERPDGSNFTLKIRSTKLEDSAMYFCASSGSGGQETQYFGPGTRLLVL.

The gene calls are TRBV7-9 and TRBJ2-3; no reliable D call. Looked up from germline, CDR1 is SEHNR and CDR2 is FQNEAQ (reference sequence). The CDR3 runs to 15 residues. V lost 4 bases and J lost 0, with 11 bases in between. CDR3 sequence reads: CASSSLTESTDTQYF. Here the CDR3 DNA reads TGTGCCAGCAGCTCATTAACAGAGAGCACAGATACGCAGTATTTT.

The rearrangement joins TRBV30 to TRBJ1-2; tentative D call: TRBD1 (5 bases). V was shortened by 2 bases and J by 7 bases, with 14 bases between the two germline ends. Per germline, CDR1 GTSNPN and CDR2 SVGIG (reference sequence). CDR3 size: 13 residues. CDR3 in amino acids: CAWSMGGGSGYTF. CDR3 DNA sequence: TGTGCCTGGAGTATGGGTGGGGGAAGTGGCTACACCTTC. The full variable domain, rest sourced from reference TRBV30 and TRBJ1-2, is SQTIHQWPATLVQPVGSPLSLECTVEGTSNPNLYWYRQAAGRGLQLLFYSVGIGQISSEVPQNLSASRPQDRQFILSSKKLLLSDSGFYLCAWSMGGGSGYTFGSGTRLTVV.

This clone was seen more than once but under ten times. The V call is TRBV23-1, the J call TRBJ2-1; TRBD2 agrees at 7 bases. TRBV23-1 is filed as an ORF, its function uncertain. With V trimmed by 2 bases and J by 6 bases, 7 bases remained unmatched. CDR3 length: 15 amino acids. DNA for the CDR3: TGCGCCAGCAGTCAACCCCCGGGGAGGGGCAATGAGCAGTTCTTC. It specifies CASSQPPGRGNEQFF.

This chain links TRBV6-2 or TRBV6-3 with TRBJ1-1, with a tentative D call TRBD1 (6 bases). Germline lookup yields CDR1 MNHEY and CDR2 SVGEGT. The CDR3 covers 15 residues. V dropped 2 bases and J dropped 1 base, with 11 bases sitting between them. The chain's CDR3 is CASSYPEQGNTEAFF. The CDR3 DNA follows: TGTGCCAGCAGTTACCCGGAACAGGGGAACACTGAAGCTTTCTTT.

The chain couples TRBV7-9 to TRBJ1-1; 9 bases agree with TRBD1. V lost 5 bases and J lost 1; bases outside the gene matches: 2. The CDR3 is made up of 14 amino acids. In germline, CDR1 is SEHNR, CDR2 FQNEAQ (reference sequence). For the CDR3, the DNA is TGTGCCAGCAGCGGGGGACAGGGGAACACTGAAGCTTTCTTT. This sequence encodes CASSGGQGNTEAFF.

V usage is TRBV7-6 and J usage is TRBJ1-4; possibly TRBD1 for D (5 bases). The CDR3 length is 15 residues. Trimming removed 6 bases from V and 0 bases from J, with 11 bases in between. CDR1 is SGHVS and CDR2 is FNYEAQ in the germline V gene. CDR3 coding DNA: TGTGCCAGCAGGGGGTGGGGCTCAACTAATGAAAAACTGTTTTTT. Protein: CASRGWGSTNEKLFF. Combining the CDR3 with reference TRBV7-6 and TRBJ1-4 gives the whole variable domain GAGVSQSPRYKVTKRGQDVALRCDPISGHVSLYWYRQALGQGPEFLTYFNYEAQQDKSGLPNDRFSAERPEGSISTLTIQRTEQRDSAMYRCASRGWGSTNEKLFFGSGTQLSVL.

The chain combines TRBV11-3 with TRBJ2-1; D is unclear. V was pared by 4 bases and J by 5 bases, with 6 bases between. This CDR3 region has 12 residues. The germline V gene encodes CDR1 SGHNT and CDR2 YENEEA. The DNA of the CDR3 is TGTGCCAGCAGCTACGAGAACAATGAGCAGTTCTTC. Residues: CASSYENNEQFF.

V is TRBV4-1 and J is TRBJ1-3, with D possibly being TRBD1 (6 bases). V lost 2 bases, J lost 0 bases, and 20 bases lay in between. This CDR3 is built from 19 residues. Germline values: CDR1 MGHRA, CDR2 YSYEKL. The CDR3 nucleotides read TGCGCCAGCAGCCAACCTATGGGCATGGGGGCTCTCTCTGGAAACACCATATATTTT. Encoded protein: CASSQPMGMGALSGNTIYF.